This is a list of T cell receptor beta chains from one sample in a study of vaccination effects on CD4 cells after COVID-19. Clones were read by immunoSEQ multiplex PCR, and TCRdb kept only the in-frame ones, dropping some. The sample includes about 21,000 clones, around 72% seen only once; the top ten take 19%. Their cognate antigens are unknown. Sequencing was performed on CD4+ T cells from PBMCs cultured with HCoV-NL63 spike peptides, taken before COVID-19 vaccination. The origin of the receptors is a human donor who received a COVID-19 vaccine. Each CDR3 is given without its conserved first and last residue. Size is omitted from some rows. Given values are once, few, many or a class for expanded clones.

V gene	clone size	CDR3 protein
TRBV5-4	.	ASTQGQADYEQY
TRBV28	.	ASSLQVPVTEAF
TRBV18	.	ASSPDLGAYGYT
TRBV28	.	ASPGTGLSGELF
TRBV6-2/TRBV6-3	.	ASSHAGSGGSYEQY
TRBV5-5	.	ASSLALAGGGGSEAF
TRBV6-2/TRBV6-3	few	ASSYGGNTEAF
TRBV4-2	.	ASSPRRNTDTQY
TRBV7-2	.	ASSRTYTGELF
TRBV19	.	ASSRAANTGELF
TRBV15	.	ATSRGRGNTIY
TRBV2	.	AIQREGNQPQH
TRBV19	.	ASSKHRGVNTEAF
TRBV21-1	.	ASSKGGGRGYWNYGYT
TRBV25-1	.	ASSVTSTDTQY
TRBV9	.	ASSLGRTYNSPLH
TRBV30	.	AWRGTSGYNEQF
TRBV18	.	ASSPWDSTYEQY
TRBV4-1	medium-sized	ASSQLARLSGYT
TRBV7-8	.	ASRGASGYTEAF
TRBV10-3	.	AISATNLGSGANTGELF
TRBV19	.	ASSMYRGATQETQY
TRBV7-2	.	ASSLDRGLYNEQF
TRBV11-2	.	ASSLWGDLEQY
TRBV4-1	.	ASSQEGTISTDTQY
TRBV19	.	ASSIAGDRPHYEQY
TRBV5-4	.	ASSLRPGGKETQY
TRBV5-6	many	ASSLASGSPLH
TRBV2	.	ASSRGLAGTDTQY
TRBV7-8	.	ASSSSGRIRNTEAF
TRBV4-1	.	ASSQVYRVHGELF
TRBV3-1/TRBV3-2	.	ASSQLRTGTGELF
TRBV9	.	ASSPEGLSGNTIY
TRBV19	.	ARPPPTGELF
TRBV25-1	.	ASSSSGMGYGYT
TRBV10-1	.	ASSDSWGSSYNEQF
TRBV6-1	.	ASSEANGRSYT
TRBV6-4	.	ASSVEGPGTEAF
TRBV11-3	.	ANSTSGRAPSPRDTQY
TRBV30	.	AADRAYGYT
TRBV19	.	ASQAQQSPSNQPQH
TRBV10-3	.	AISTTGVDTEAF
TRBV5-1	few	ASSLGQGRDEQY
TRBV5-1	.	ASSPDRAGFYEQY
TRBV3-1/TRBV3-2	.	ASSHPQGEAF
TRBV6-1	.	ASSGGLAVSYNEQF
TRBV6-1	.	ASSEFMVDQPQH
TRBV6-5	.	ASSETRGNYGYT
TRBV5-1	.	ASSLRTDRPSEAF
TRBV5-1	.	ASSLTGNEQY